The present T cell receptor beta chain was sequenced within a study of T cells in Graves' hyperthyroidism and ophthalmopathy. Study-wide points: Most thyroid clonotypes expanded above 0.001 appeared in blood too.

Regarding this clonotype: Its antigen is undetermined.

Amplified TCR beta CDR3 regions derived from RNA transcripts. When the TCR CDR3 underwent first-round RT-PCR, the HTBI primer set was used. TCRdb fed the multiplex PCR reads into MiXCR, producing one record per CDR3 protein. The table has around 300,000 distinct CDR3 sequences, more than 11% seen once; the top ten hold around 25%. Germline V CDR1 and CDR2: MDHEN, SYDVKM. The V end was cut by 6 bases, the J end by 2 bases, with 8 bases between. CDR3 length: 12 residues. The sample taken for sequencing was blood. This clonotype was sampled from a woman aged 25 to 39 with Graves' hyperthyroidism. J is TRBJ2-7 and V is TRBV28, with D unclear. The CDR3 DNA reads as TGTGCCAGCAGACCTCAGACCTACGAGCAGTACTTC. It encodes CASRPQTYEQYF. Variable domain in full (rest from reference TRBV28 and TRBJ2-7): DVKVTQSSRYLVKRTGEKVFLECVQDMDHENMFWYRQDPGLGLRLIYFSYDVKMKEKGDIPEGYSVSREKKERFSLILESASTNQTSMYLCASRPQTYEQYFGPGTRLTVT.